This TCR beta chain is drawn from a study of cytomegalovirus exposure and HLA in healthy donors. Study-wide findings and caveats: Later analysis suggested links between common viral pathogens and several top significant clusters. An analysis was carried out later, and it reportedly showed fewer N-insertions in an Asian-associated ancestry cluster than the approximately 700-donor mean. Under in vitro conditions, three CMV-associated chains were confirmed as specific for CMV antigens.

J lost 5 bases, V lost 5 bases, and 12 bases had no gene match. Germline V gene data show CDR1 as SGHTA and CDR2 as FQGNSA. The CDR3 is 17 residues long. A word on this clone: Antigen unknown.

The PCR was carried out with 60 Vbeta primers and 13 Jbeta primers. Clones were sequenced by immunoSEQ multiplex PCR, and TCRdb holds only the in-frame ones, with some missing. Of some 200,000 clones listed, 81% were seen once; the top ten hold about 3.8%. The sequence came from a middle-aged man in good health and CMV-seronegative. Sequenced sample: PBMCs. The J gene is TRBJ2-1, the V gene TRBV7-2, with TRBD2 identical over 10 bases. This CDR3 is CASSPAERGGSDNEQFF. The CDR3 coding sequence is TGTGCCAGCAGCCCGGCTGAGCGGGGGGGCAGCGACAATGAGCAGTTCTTC.